These T cell receptor beta chains were read from a single sample in a study of blood T cell repertoires in COVID-19. Measured with immunoSEQ multiplex PCR; TCRdb has only the in-frame clones, and not every one. The sample lists 160,000 or so clones; roughly 90% were seen once. The sample consisted of peripheral blood. The receptors stem from a man aged 55 to 70 with acute or convalescent COVID-19. Both conserved end residues are part of each CDR3. The D gene is left open where the match is weak. Clone size appears in some rows only: once, few, many, or a class for an expanded clone.

cdr3_aa cdr3_nt d_call v_call clone_size j_call
CASSLFSASGGWEQYF TGTGCCAGCAGCTTATTCTCGGCTAGCGGGGGTTGGGAGCAGTACTTC TRBD2 TRBV7-9 . TRBJ2-7
CATSDYPGTGGTGANVLTF TGTGCCACCAGTGACTACCCCGGGACAGGGGGCACCGGGGCCAACGTCCTGACTTTC TRBD1 TRBV24-1 . TRBJ2-6
CASGTGAGFF TGTGCCAGCGGGACAGGGGCGGGGTTCTTC TRBD1 TRBV2 . TRBJ2-1
CASSLRGEKLFF TGTGCCAGCAGTTTAAGGGGTGAAAAACTGTTTTTT . TRBV12-3/TRBV12-4 . TRBJ1-4
CASSPSGGARDTQYF TGTGCCAGCAGCCCCTCGGGAGGGGCCCGGGATACGCAGTATTTT TRBD2 TRBV7-3 . TRBJ2-3
CASSIGAGDNGYTF TGCGCCAGCAGCATCGGGGCAGGGGATAATGGCTACACCTTC . TRBV4-1 . TRBJ1-2
CASSLSGGNTIYF TGTGCCAGCAGTTTATCCGGTGGAAACACCATATATTTT . TRBV12-3/TRBV12-4 . TRBJ1-3
CASSTDGHLNTEAFF TGTGCCAGTAGTACCGATGGACACCTGAACACTGAAGCTTTCTTT . TRBV19 once TRBJ1-1
CATKGDMNTEAFF TGTGCCACCAAAGGGGACATGAACACTGAAGCTTTCTTT . TRBV10-3 once TRBJ1-1
CASNGQEISYEQYF TGTGCCAGCAACGGACAGGAGATATCCTACGAGCAGTACTTC TRBD1 TRBV6-5 . TRBJ2-7
CSVEGWTSGIQETQYF TGCAGCGTTGAAGGCTGGACTAGCGGCATTCAAGAGACCCAGTACTTC TRBD2 TRBV29-1 once TRBJ2-5
CASSFVPGQGGSPLHF TGTGCCAGCAGCTTTGTACCGGGACAGGGGGGTTCACCCCTCCACTTT TRBD1 TRBV7-8 . TRBJ1-6
CATSREPGESYEQYF TGTGCCACCAGCAGAGAACCGGGGGAGTCCTACGAGCAGTACTTC . TRBV15 . TRBJ2-7
CASSQEWSGGLYGYTF TGTGCCAGCAGCCAAGAGTGGTCGGGAGGACTCTATGGCTACACCTTC . TRBV3-1/TRBV3-2 . TRBJ1-2
CASSRELYGYTF TGCGCCAGCAGTCGGGAACTCTATGGCTACACCTTC . TRBV5-1 . TRBJ1-2
CASSLGPGTDWYGYTF TGCGCCAGCAGCTTGGGGCCGGGCACGGACTGGTATGGCTACACCTTC . TRBV5-1 . TRBJ1-2
CASSFQAGPSYNEQFF TGTGCCAGCAGCTTCCAGGCGGGGCCTTCCTACAATGAGCAGTTCTTC . TRBV13 . TRBJ2-1
CASRRGGLAGYLADTQYF TGTGCCAGTAGAAGAGGGGGACTAGCGGGCTATTTGGCAGATACGCAGTATTTT TRBD2 TRBV19 . TRBJ2-3
CASSPGTGGDEQYF TGTGCCAGCAGCCCCGGGACAGGGGGCGACGAGCAGTACTTC TRBD1 TRBV7-6 . TRBJ2-7
CASSDKDRFNTEAFF TGTGCCAGCAGTGATAAGGACAGGTTTAACACTGAAGCTTTCTTT TRBD1 TRBV6-1 few TRBJ1-1
CASSLTASATDTQYF TGTGCCAGCAGCTTAACCGCTTCAGCGACAGATACGCAGTATTTT . TRBV7-2 . TRBJ2-3
CASGGYRQGLYGNTIYF TGTGCCAGCGGGGGCTATAGACAAGGGCTTTATGGAAACACCATATATTTT . TRBV2 . TRBJ1-3
CASGLETGASTEAFF TGTGCTAGTGGTTTGGAGACAGGGGCCAGCACTGAAGCTTTCTTT TRBD1 TRBV12-5 . TRBJ1-1
CATSRVGGARDSPLHF TGTGCCACCAGCAGAGTAGGTGGGGCGCGAGATTCACCCCTCCACTTT . TRBV15 once TRBJ1-6
CASSLRPGQNTGELFF TGTGCCAGCAGCCTCCGTCCGGGACAGAACACCGGGGAGCTGTTTTTT . TRBV7-8 . TRBJ2-2
CASSQASGFATNEKLFF TGTGCCAGCAGCCAAGCTTCGGGATTTGCAACTAATGAAAAACTGTTTTTT . TRBV3-1/TRBV3-2 . TRBJ1-4
CASSIGPGTAGEQYF TGTGCCAGTAGTATTGGGCCCGGAACCGCGGGGGAGCAGTACTTC . TRBV19 . TRBJ2-7
CASLRDSKSSYEQYF TGTGCCAGCCTCCGGGATTCCAAGAGCTCCTACGAGCAGTACTTC . TRBV2 . TRBJ2-7
CASSLSPAAGGKQETQYF TGTGCCAGCAGTTTAAGTCCCGCGGCGGGGGGTAAACAAGAGACCCAGTACTTC TRBD2 TRBV27 . TRBJ2-5
CAISEGRFQKTTEAFF TGTGCCATCAGTGAAGGCAGGTTCCAGAAAACCACTGAAGCTTTCTTT . TRBV10-3 . TRBJ1-1
CASSRGRNEQYF TGTGCCAGCAGCCGGGGAAGGAACGAGCAGTACTTC . TRBV7-2 . TRBJ2-7
CASSFTQGATEAFF TGTGCCAGCAGCTTCACCCAGGGGGCTACTGAAGCTTTCTTT TRBD1 TRBV11-2 once TRBJ1-1
CASSSRTGWDGYTF TGCGCCAGCAGCTCTCGGACAGGGTGGGATGGCTACACCTTC TRBD1 TRBV5-1 . TRBJ1-2
CASGFGTGGYGYTF TGTGCTAGTGGTTTCGGGACAGGGGGCTATGGCTACACCTTC TRBD1 TRBV12-5 . TRBJ1-2
CATSRVPDSSETQYF TGTGCCACCAGCAGAGTTCCGGACAGTTCAGAGACCCAGTACTTC . TRBV15 . TRBJ2-5
CSAKTGKTQYF TGCAGTGCCAAGACAGGGAAGACCCAGTACTTC TRBD1 TRBV20-1 once TRBJ2-5
CASSEVYEQYF TGTGCCAGCAGCGAAGTATACGAGCAGTACTTC . TRBV2 few TRBJ2-7
CASAGVGVTDTQYF TGCGCCAGCGCCGGGGTAGGAGTCACAGATACGCAGTATTTT . TRBV5-1 . TRBJ2-3
CASSRSNTEAFF TGTGCCAGCAGTCGGTCAAACACTGAAGCTTTCTTT . TRBV12-3/TRBV12-4 . TRBJ1-1
CASSPGTGISYEQYF TGTGCCAGCAGCCCCGGGACAGGGATCTCCTACGAGCAGTACTTC TRBD1 TRBV7-2 . TRBJ2-7
CAWGRGFNQPQHF TGTGCCTGGGGGCGGGGTTTCAATCAGCCCCAGCATTTT . TRBV30 . TRBJ1-5
CASRGRQGMNTEAFF TGTGCCAGCAGGGGTCGACAGGGGATGAACACTGAAGCTTTCTTT TRBD1 TRBV2 . TRBJ1-1
CASSRGDEQYF TGCGCCAGCAGCCGGGGGGACGAGCAGTACTTC . TRBV4-1 . TRBJ2-7
CASRGQGTPYEQYF TGTGCCAGCAGGGGACAGGGGACACCCTACGAGCAGTACTTC TRBD1 TRBV7-9 . TRBJ2-7
CASQKTGELFF TGTGCCAGCCAGAAGACCGGGGAGCTGTTTTTT . TRBV12-3/TRBV12-4 . TRBJ2-2
CSVAGLAGASNEQFF TGCAGCGTCGCAGGGCTAGCGGGCGCGTCAAATGAGCAGTTCTTC TRBD2 TRBV29-1 . TRBJ2-1
CASSVAGGGEAFF TGTGCCAGCAGCGTAGCTGGTGGTGGGGAGGCTTTCTTT . TRBV9 . TRBJ1-1
CASSGPGAFF TGTGCCAGCAGCGGGCCAGGGGCTTTCTTT . TRBV4-2 . TRBJ1-1
CASSRYPSGGSYEQYF TGTGCCAGCAGCAGGTATCCGAGCGGGGGGTCTTACGAGCAGTACTTC TRBD2 TRBV7-2 . TRBJ2-7
CASSASGGAGNIQYF TGTGCCAGCAGTGCTAGCGGGGGGGCCGGAAACATTCAGTACTTC TRBD2 TRBV2 . TRBJ2-4
CASSRQSDTEAFF TGCGCCAGCAGCCGGCAGTCCGACACTGAAGCTTTCTTT . TRBV4-3 . TRBJ1-1
CASSLELAGGFLPVF TGTGCCAGCAGCTTAGAACTAGCGGGGGGATTCCTCCCGGTCTTC TRBD2 TRBV11-2 . TRBJ2-1
CASSFGTGGTDTQYF TGCGCCAGCAGCTTTGGGACAGGGGGTACAGATACGCAGTATTTT TRBD1 TRBV5-1 . TRBJ2-3